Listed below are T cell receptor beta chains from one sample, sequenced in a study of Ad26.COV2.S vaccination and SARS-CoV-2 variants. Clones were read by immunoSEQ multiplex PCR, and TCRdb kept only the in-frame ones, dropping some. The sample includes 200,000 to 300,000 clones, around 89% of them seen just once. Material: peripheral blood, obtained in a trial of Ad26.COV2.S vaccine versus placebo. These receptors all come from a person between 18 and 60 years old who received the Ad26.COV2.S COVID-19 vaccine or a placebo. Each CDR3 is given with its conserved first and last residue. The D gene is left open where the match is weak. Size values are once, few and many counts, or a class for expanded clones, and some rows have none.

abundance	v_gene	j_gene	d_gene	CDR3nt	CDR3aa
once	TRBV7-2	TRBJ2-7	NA	TGTGCCAGCAGCCCGGGGCGCTACGAGCAGTACTTC	CASSPGRYEQYF
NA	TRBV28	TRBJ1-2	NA	TGTGCCAGCAGTTTATACGAGGGGTCTGGCTACACCTTC	CASSLYEGSGYTF
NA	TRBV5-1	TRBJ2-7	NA	TGCGCCAGCAGCGAACAGGGGGGGAGGTCCGAGCAGTACTTC	CASSEQGGRSEQYF
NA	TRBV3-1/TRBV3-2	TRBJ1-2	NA	TGTGCCAGCAGCCAAGGTAGGGGTGGCTACACCTTC	CASSQGRGGYTF
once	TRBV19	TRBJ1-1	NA	TGTGCCAGTAGTATAGGACCGAGAGGGGGGGACACTGAAGCTTTCTTT	CASSIGPRGGDTEAFF
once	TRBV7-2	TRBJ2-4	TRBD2	TGTGCCAGCAGCATGGGACTAGGGGCTCCCAAAAACATTCAGTACTTC	CASSMGLGAPKNIQYF
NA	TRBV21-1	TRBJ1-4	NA	TGTGCCAGCAGCAATCTACGGTCTACAACTAATGAAAAACTGTTTTTT	CASSNLRSTTNEKLFF
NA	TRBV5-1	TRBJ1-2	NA	TGCGCCAGCAGCTTAGACCAGGTAGCCCCCTTATATGGCTACACCTTC	CASSLDQVAPLYGYTF
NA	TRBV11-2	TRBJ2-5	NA	TGTGCCAGCAGCCAAGAGACCCAGTACTTC	CASSQETQYF
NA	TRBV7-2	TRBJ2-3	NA	TGTGCCAGCAGCGTAGATGGGGGGGCATCCGGGGATACGCAGTATTTT	CASSVDGGASGDTQYF
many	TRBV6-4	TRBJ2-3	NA	TGTGCCAGCAGTGAAAGTCTAGCCACAGATACGCAGTATTTT	CASSESLATDTQYF
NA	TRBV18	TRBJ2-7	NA	TGTGCCAGCTCACCGTCGGGGACCTCCTACGAGCAGTACTTC	CASSPSGTSYEQYF
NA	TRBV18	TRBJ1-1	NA	TGTGCCAGCTCACCGGGGGTAGGAGGGAACACTGAAGCTTTCTTT	CASSPGVGGNTEAFF
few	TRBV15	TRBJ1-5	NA	TGTGCCACCAGCAGAGACTATCAGCCCCAGCATTTT	CATSRDYQPQHF
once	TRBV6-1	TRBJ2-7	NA	TGTGCCAGCAGTGAACTGAGGGGCTACGAGCAGTACTTC	CASSELRGYEQYF
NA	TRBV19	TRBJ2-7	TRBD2	TGTGCCAGTAGTATCATCGCGGGAGGGTACGAGCAGTACTTC	CASSIIAGGYEQYF
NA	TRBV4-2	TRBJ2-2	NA	TGTGCCAGCAGCCAAGTAGGCCAGACCGGGGAGCTGTTTTTT	CASSQVGQTGELFF